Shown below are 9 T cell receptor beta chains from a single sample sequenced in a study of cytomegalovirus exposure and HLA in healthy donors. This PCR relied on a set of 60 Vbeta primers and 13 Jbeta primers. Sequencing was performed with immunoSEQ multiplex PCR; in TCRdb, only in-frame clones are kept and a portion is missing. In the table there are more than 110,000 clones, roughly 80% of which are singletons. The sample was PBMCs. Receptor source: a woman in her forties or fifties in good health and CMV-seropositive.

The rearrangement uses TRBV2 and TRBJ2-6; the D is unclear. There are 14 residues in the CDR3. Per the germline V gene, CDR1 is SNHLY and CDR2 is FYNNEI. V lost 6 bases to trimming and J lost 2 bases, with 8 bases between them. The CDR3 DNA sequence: TGTGCCAGCAGCCCATTTGCTGGGGCCAACGTCCTGACTTTC. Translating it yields CASSPFAGANVLTF.

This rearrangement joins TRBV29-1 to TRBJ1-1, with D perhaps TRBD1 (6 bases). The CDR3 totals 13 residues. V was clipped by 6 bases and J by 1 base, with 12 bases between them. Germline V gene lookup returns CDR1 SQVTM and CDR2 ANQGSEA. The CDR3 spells CSVLRQANTEAFF. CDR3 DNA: TGCAGCGTCCTACGACAGGCGAACACTGAAGCTTTCTTT.

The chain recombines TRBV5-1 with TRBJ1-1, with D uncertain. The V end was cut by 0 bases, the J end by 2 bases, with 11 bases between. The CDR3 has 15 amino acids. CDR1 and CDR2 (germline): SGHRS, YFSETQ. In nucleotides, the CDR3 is TGCGCCAGCAGCTTGGGAGGGAAGATAAACACTGAAGCTTTCTTT. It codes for CASSLGGKINTEAFF.

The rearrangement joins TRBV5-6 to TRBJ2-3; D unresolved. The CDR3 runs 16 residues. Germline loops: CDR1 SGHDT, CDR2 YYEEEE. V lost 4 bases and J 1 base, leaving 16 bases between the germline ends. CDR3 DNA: TGTGCCAGCAGCCTGGGCTACTCCCTTCGCACAGATACGCAGTATTTT. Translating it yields CASSLGYSLRTDTQYF.

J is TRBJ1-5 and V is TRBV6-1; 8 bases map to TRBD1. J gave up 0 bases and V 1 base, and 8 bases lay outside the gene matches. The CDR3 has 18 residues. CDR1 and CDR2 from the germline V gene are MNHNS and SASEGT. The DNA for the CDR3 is TGTGCCAGCAGTGAAGATGTGGGGGGACAGGATAGCAATCAGCCCCAGCATTTT. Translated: CASSEDVGGQDSNQPQHF.

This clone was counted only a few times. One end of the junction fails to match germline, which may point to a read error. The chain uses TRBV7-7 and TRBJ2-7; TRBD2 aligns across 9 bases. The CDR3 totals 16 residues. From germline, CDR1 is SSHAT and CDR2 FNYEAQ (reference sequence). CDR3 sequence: CASSSSPGTSTYEQYF. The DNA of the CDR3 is TGTGCTAGCAGCTCCTCCCCCGGGACTAGCACCTACGAGCAGTACTTC.

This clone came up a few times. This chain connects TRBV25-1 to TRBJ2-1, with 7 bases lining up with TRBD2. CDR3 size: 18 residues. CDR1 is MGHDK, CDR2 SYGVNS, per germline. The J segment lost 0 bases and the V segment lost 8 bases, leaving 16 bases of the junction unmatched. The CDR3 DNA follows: TGTGCCAGCCTATGGGAAATGTTGCGGGGGAGCTCCTACAATGAGCAGTTCTTC. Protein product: CASLWEMLRGSSYNEQFF.

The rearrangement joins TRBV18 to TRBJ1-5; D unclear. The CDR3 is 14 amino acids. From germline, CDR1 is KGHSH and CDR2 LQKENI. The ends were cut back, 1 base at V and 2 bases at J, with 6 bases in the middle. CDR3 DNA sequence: TGTGCCAGCTCACCACTCGGGGGCAATCAGCCCCAGCATTTT. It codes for CASSPLGGNQPQHF.

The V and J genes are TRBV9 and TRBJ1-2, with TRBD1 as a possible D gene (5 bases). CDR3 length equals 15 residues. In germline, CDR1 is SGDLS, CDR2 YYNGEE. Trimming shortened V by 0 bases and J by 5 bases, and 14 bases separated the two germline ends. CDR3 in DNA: TGTGCCAGCAGCGTAGCCTCGGGGGGTGGTTATGGCTACACCTTC. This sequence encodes CASSVASGGGYGYTF. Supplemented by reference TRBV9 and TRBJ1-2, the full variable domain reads DSGVTQTPKHLITATGQRVTLRCSPRSGDLSVYWYQQSLDQGLQFLIQYYNGEERAKGNILERFSAQQFPDLHSELNLSSLELGDSALYFCASSVASGGGYGYTFGSGTRLTVV.